The TCR beta chain under discussion was sequenced for a study of cytomegalovirus exposure and HLA in healthy donors. This CDR3 has 15 residues. V shed 8 bases, J shed 1 base, and the junction held 5 bases outside the gene matches. Comments on this clone: The identical CDR3 is also encoded by other nucleotide sequences in the sample.

The PCR employed 60 Vbeta primers together with 13 Jbeta primers. Sequencing used immunoSEQ multiplex PCR; TCRdb keeps in-frame clones, though not all of them. The sample consists of 95,000 to 100,000 clones, 75% to 80% of them appearing once. The receptor comes from a female donor in good health and CMV-seronegative. The chain uses TRBV23-1 and TRBJ2-5, with 12 nucleotides matching TRBD2. TRBV23-1 is known as an ORF, though its function is uncertain. Sequenced sample: PBMCs. CDR3 nucleotide sequence: TGCGCCAGCTCAAGACTAGCGGGGGCCCAAGAGACCCAGTACTTC. Its protein product is CASSRLAGAQETQYF.